This T cell receptor beta chain was captured in a study of cytomegalovirus exposure and HLA in healthy donors. Looking at the study overall: A data release that came early held roughly 80 million unique TCRs from HLA-typed donors. General study points: Both high specificity and high sensitivity reportedly marked the classifier's diagnosis of cytomegalovirus status. It was taken for granted in presence/absence analyses that sequencing depth across donors was roughly uniform.

In its sample, this clone was seen a few times. The antigen is unknown. Germline loops: CDR1 PRHDT, CDR2 FYEKMQ (reference sequence). Trimming took 5 bases from V and 3 from J; bases not matched to a gene: 10. This CDR3 spans 15 amino acids. Vbeta (60) and Jbeta (13) primers were used in the PCR. The protocol was immunoSEQ multiplex PCR, while the TCRdb copy is restricted to in-frame clones and leaves out a portion. The data hold 150,000 to 200,000 clones, with 80% to 85% observed a single time. The clonotype originates from a man aged 35 to 55 in good health and CMV-seropositive. Specimen: PBMCs. V usage is TRBV13 and J usage is TRBJ2-7; 7 nucleotides match TRBD1. CDR3 sequence: CASSGGQRILYEQYF. CDR3 nucleotide sequence: TGTGCCAGCAGCGGGGGACAGCGAATCCTCTACGAGCAGTACTTC.